Listed below are T cell receptor beta chains from one sample, sequenced in a study of blood T cell repertoires in COVID-19. Some clones are missing from TCRdb's copy, which holds only in-frame ones; the method was immunoSEQ multiplex PCR. Among under 250,000 clones, approximately 90% were seen once, and the ten largest hold around 0.84%. Source material: peripheral blood. The receptors originated from a man aged 60-69 years with COVID-19, enrolled during active disease. Both conserved end residues are part of each CDR3. Each record gives: D gene, V gene, CDR3 protein. The D gene is left open where the match is weak.

.	TRBV6-2/TRBV6-3	CASSPGGTGANVLTF
TRBD2	TRBV5-1	CASSSSLAGGQDEQFF
.	TRBV19	CASSNERQPQHF
.	TRBV6-2/TRBV6-3	CASSSPGQTYEQYF
TRBD1	TRBV15	CATTGGVILTEAFF
TRBD1	TRBV6-6	CASSYPPGQGSGYTF
TRBD1	TRBV18	CASSPGQGAASSYNEQFF
.	TRBV28	CASSPPNRANYGYTF
TRBD1	TRBV7-2	CASSSKRGPHEQYF
TRBD1	TRBV5-1	CASRGGAEQFF
TRBD1	TRBV27	CASSPVDRDNTEAFF
.	TRBV6-6	CASSRPSGGNYGYTF
TRBD1	TRBV6-5	CASSLQGANTDTQYF
TRBD2	TRBV9	CASSVGGLAGLNEQFF
TRBD2	TRBV28	CASSLLSSGRNNEQFF
TRBD1	TRBV19	CASSITGVSGELFF
TRBD1	TRBV5-1	CASSPGTVTNEKLFF
.	TRBV7-3	CASSLARGGSGANVLTF
.	TRBV7-9	CASSSEGNTEAFF
TRBD1	TRBV6-1	CASSVRQGWTNEKLFF
.	TRBV6-5	CVATGEGTGELFF
.	TRBV2	CASIISGNTEAFF
TRBD1	TRBV6-2/TRBV6-3	CASSYSIGTGILNSYEQYF
.	TRBV28	CASRPGRYGYTF
TRBD1	TRBV12-3/TRBV12-4	CASSLQGAYGYTF
TRBD1	TRBV5-1	CASSETGANTGELFF
.	TRBV9	CASTQGGSYNSPLHF
.	TRBV5-1	CASSLRTAGSYEQYF
.	TRBV12-1	CASSFDSFTDTQYF
TRBD1	TRBV18	CASSPQTGDFGSPLHF
TRBD2	TRBV5-4	CASSLRGGSSYEQYF
.	TRBV6-5	CASESRRDSYEQYF
TRBD2	TRBV4-3	CASSQILEESRLAGGIQYF
.	TRBV18	CASCRNSYNEQFF
.	TRBV11-1	CASSLPGAYEQYF
.	TRBV3-1/TRBV3-2	CASSRTLPGGYTF
TRBD1	TRBV7-9	CASSYDREYLELFF
.	TRBV7-9	CASKKSGSGEHGYTF
TRBD2	TRBV28	CASSFGWPSGRWTGELFF
.	TRBV10-3	CAISEGHSAELFF
.	TRBV2	CASTLFNEQFF
.	TRBV4-1	CASSQGPSQPQHF
.	TRBV7-9	CASRRESDTQYF
TRBD1	TRBV19	CASSSGTGFYEQYF
.	TRBV9	CASSVGVEATNEKLFF
.	TRBV5-1	CASSLMASGAEKLFF
.	TRBV6-5	CASNPTRGGDYEQYF
TRBD1	TRBV7-2	CASSDPGTGREKLFF
TRBD2	TRBV7-9	CASSQGAGNYEQYF
TRBD1	TRBV19	CASRDRGLTEAFF
.	TRBV19	CASSINSLGGNQPQHF
TRBD1	TRBV5-1	CASSEGQRVLGYTF
.	TRBV18	CASSPGGTGELFF
.	TRBV19	CASSITLARQETQYF
.	TRBV5-5	CASSLAATGNTEAFF
TRBD2	TRBV19	CATSDFHGGNIQYF
.	TRBV7-2	CASSSAGDNYGYTF
TRBD1	TRBV11-3	CASSLLDRAGEQFF
.	TRBV7-8	CASSLGAGTNTGELFF
.	TRBV30	CAWSTAGQGTKGNYGYTF